Following are 26 T cell receptor beta chains from one sample sequenced in a study of blood T cell repertoires in COVID-19. The repertoire was sequenced with immunoSEQ multiplex PCR; TCRdb's copy has only in-frame clones and lacks some. The sample shows 87,000 or so clones, around nine tenths of them seen only once. Sequencing input: peripheral blood. All receptors come from a man at least 80 years old with acute or convalescent COVID-19.

The CDR3 here is CASQGGLGNTEAFF. CDR3 nucleotides: TGTGCCTCCCAGGGCGGCCTTGGGAACACTGAAGCTTTCTTT. The chain uses TRBV10-3 and TRBJ1-1, with D perhaps matching TRBD1 (5 bases). There are 14 residues in the CDR3. Germline loops: CDR1 ENHRY, CDR2 SYGVKD. V was clipped by 11 bases and J by 1 base, with 17 bases between them.

This clone was counted between two and nine times. V and J are TRBV11-2 and TRBJ1-1; TRBD1 aligns across 7 bases. V was clipped by 5 bases and J by 4 bases; unmatched bases: 4. CDR1 is SGHAT and CDR2 is FQNNGV in the germline V gene. The CDR3 is 13 residues long. CDR3 loop: CASSTTGVTEAFF. In DNA form, the CDR3 reads TGTGCCAGCAGCACAACAGGGGTCACTGAAGCTTTCTTT.

The chain couples TRBV18 to TRBJ2-1; TRBD2 matches 9 bases. The germline CDR1 and CDR2 sequences are KGHSH and LQKENI. This CDR3 comprises 16 residues. V trimming: 4 bases; J trimming: 1 base; junction bases outside the gene matches: 5. CDR3 bases: TGTGCCAGCTCACTCGCGGCGGGGGGGTCCTACAATGAGCAGTTCTTC. As protein: CASSLAAGGSYNEQFF.

The chain has TRBV6-6 and TRBJ2-7; D is uncertain. The CDR3 totals 16 residues. With 0 bases removed from V and 0 bases from J, the gap between germline ends came to 12 bases. Germline CDR1 and CDR2: MNHNY and SVGAGI (reference sequence). CDR3 coding DNA: TGTGCCAGCAGTTACTCGATCTCGGGTAGCTCCTACGAGCAGTACTTC. It codes for CASSYSISGSSYEQYF.

V usage is TRBV19 and J usage is TRBJ2-3, with D possibly being TRBD2 (6 bases). CDR3 size: 14 residues. From germline, CDR1 is LNHDA and CDR2 SQIVND (reference sequence). V dropped 1 base and J dropped 6 bases, with 11 bases sitting between them. Written as DNA, the CDR3 is TGTGCCAGTAGTATAGCGGGAGCTTTCGATACGCAGTATTTT. Encoded protein: CASSIAGAFDTQYF. Full variable domain (missing parts from reference TRBV19 and TRBJ2-3): DGGITQSPKYLFRKEGQNVTLSCEQNLNHDAMYWYRQDPGQGLRLIYYSQIVNDFQKGDIAEGYSVSREKKESFPLTVTSAQKNPTAFYLCASSIAGAFDTQYFGPGTRLTVL.

V is TRBV29-1 and J is TRBJ2-7; D unresolved. This CDR3 comprises 13 residues. Per the germline V gene, CDR1 is SQVTM and CDR2 is ANQGSEA. The V end was cut by 3 bases, the J end by 3 bases, with 12 bases between. The CDR3, as DNA: TGCAGCGTTGATATGTGCCAGGTCTACGAGCAGTACTTC. It encodes CSVDMCQVYEQYF.

The V gene is TRBV10-2, the J gene TRBJ2-2; 12 bases map to TRBD2. With 5 bases clipped from V and 5 bases from J, the junction kept 3 bases outside the gene matches. The germline CDR1 and CDR2 sequences are WSHSY and SAAADI. This CDR3 comprises 15 residues. CDR3 coding DNA: TGCGCCAGCAGTTCTAGCGGGGGGGCTACCGGGGAGCTGTTTTTT. It encodes CASSSSGGATGELFF.

The V gene is TRBV27, the J gene TRBJ2-3, with TRBD1 matching 7 bases. The CDR3 runs 15 residues. Germline V gene sequence: CDR1 MNHEY, CDR2 SMNVEV (reference sequence). With 5 bases clipped from V and 6 bases from J, the junction kept 11 bases outside the gene matches. In nucleotides, the CDR3 is TGTGCCAGCAGTATCGGGACAGCCCTGGAGGATACGCAGTATTTT. Translation gives CASSIGTALEDTQYF.

The rearrangement links TRBV5-1 to TRBJ2-3, with 14 bases that match TRBD2. The germline CDR1 and CDR2 sequences are SGHRS and YFSETQ. The CDR3 spans 20 residues. With V trimmed by 3 bases and J by 0 bases, 12 bases remained unmatched. CDR3 in DNA: TGCGCCAGCAGCTGGGGGACTAGCGGGGGCAAAGCGACTAGCACAGATACGCAGTATTTT. This codes for CASSWGTSGGKATSTDTQYF.

The chain links TRBV10-2 to TRBJ2-7, with TRBD2 matching over 7 bases. Trimming at V came to 8 bases and at J to 7 bases, leaving 17 bases not matched to a gene. The CDR3 extends over 15 amino acids. Germline V gives CDR1 WSHSY, CDR2 SAAADI. The CDR3 is CASPTWGTIFGEQYF. In nucleotides, the CDR3 is TGCGCCAGCCCTACTTGGGGGACTATCTTTGGGGAGCAGTACTTC.

This clone was picked up one time. V usage is TRBV28 and J usage is TRBJ1-4; 10 bases agree with TRBD1. The CDR3 has 17 amino acids. After removal of 5 bases from V and 3 bases from J, the junction contained 9 bases not matched to a gene. The germline CDR1 and CDR2 sequences are MDHEN and SYDVKM. The DNA for the CDR3 is TGTGCCAGCAGTCCCGGGGACAGGGGCACATCTAATGAAAAACTGTTTTTT. It translates to CASSPGDRGTSNEKLFF.

The chain combines TRBV5-8 with TRBJ1-1; D call uncertain. CDR1 SGHTS and CDR2 YDEGEE come from the germline V gene. V dropped 4 bases and J dropped 1 base, with 8 bases sitting between them. CDR3 size: 13 residues. CDR3 DNA sequence: TGTGCCAGCAGCCCGAACAGGAACACTGAAGCTTTCTTT. Protein: CASSPNRNTEAFF.

The chain uses TRBV7-9 and TRBJ1-6, with a possible D match to TRBD1 (6 bases). The germline CDR1 and CDR2 sequences are SEHNR and FQNEAQ (reference sequence). Trimming pared 5 bases from V and 7 bases from J, leaving 15 bases between. The CDR3 runs to 15 residues. Written as DNA, the CDR3 is TGTGCCAGCAGCACGACCGGGAGGGGGAATTCACCCCTCCACTTT. It codes for CASSTTGRGNSPLHF. The variable domain in full, with the rest retrieved from reference TRBV7-9 and TRBJ1-6, is DTGVSQNPRHKITKRGQNVTFRCDPISEHNRLYWYRQTLGQGPEFLTYFQNEAQLEKSRLLSDRFSAERPKGSFSTLEIQRTEQGDSAMYLCASSTTGRGNSPLHFGNGTRLTVT.

The J gene is TRBJ1-2, the V gene TRBV20-1, with D tentatively TRBD1 (6 bases). Germline V gene data show CDR1 as DFQATT and CDR2 as SNEGSKA (reference sequence). Deletions cut 3 bases from V and 4 bases from J, with 12 bases between. The CDR3 totals 13 residues. This CDR3 is CSASGLGGYGYTF. The CDR3 DNA reads as TGCAGTGCTAGTGGGCTAGGGGGCTATGGCTACACCTTC.

This clone was detected only once. The chain joins TRBV24-1 to TRBJ1-4; the D gene is possibly TRBD1 (6 bases). V lost 4 bases and J 7 bases, leaving 18 bases between the germline ends. Germline CDR1 KGHDR, CDR2 SFDVKD. The CDR3 is 16 amino acids. In nucleotides, the CDR3 is TGTGCCACCAGTGACACCGGGCCCCAAGGGGGTGAAAAACTGTTTTTT. It translates to CATSDTGPQGGEKLFF.

This clone showed up just once. The chain is built from TRBV7-3 and TRBJ2-6; D gene uncertain. V shed 1 base and J shed 8 bases, with 9 bases lying between them. This CDR3 is 14 amino acids long. Germline values: CDR1 SGHTA, CDR2 FQGTGA. The CDR3 DNA sequence: TGTGCCAGCAGCTTAAAGATGTGGCCCAACGTCCTGACTTTC. This translates into CASSLKMWPNVLTF.

In this sample, this clone turned up once. The CDR3 loop is CASSYPAGGKDGYTF. CDR3 sequence (DNA): TGTGCCAGCAGTTACCCCGCAGGGGGGAAAGATGGCTACACCTTC. This chain uses TRBV6-6 with TRBJ1-2, with TRBD1 identical over 7 bases. V lost 2 bases and J lost 6; bases outside the gene matches: 9. In germline, CDR1 is MNHNY, CDR2 SVGAGI (reference sequence). This CDR3 contains 15 residues.

This chain joins TRBV19 and TRBJ2-6, with TRBD1 matching over 8 bases. Germline V gene data show CDR1 as LNHDA and CDR2 as SQIVND (reference sequence). With 3 bases clipped from V and 0 bases from J, the junction kept 4 bases outside the gene matches. The CDR3 has 17 residues. The CDR3 region has the DNA TGTGCCAGTAGTATGTTGACAGGGGACTCTGGGGCCAACGTCCTGACTTTC. Translated: CASSMLTGDSGANVLTF.

This sequence joins TRBV5-1 and TRBJ1-1; D is uncertain. V was pared by 5 bases and J by 1 base, with 9 bases between. This CDR3 spans 13 amino acids. CDR1 is SGHRS, CDR2 YFSETQ, per germline. The CDR3 nucleotides are TGCGCCAGCAGAAAAGACTCGAACACTGAAGCTTTCTTT. Translation: CASRKDSNTEAFF.

This rearrangement joins TRBV5-5 to TRBJ2-7; weak D call: TRBD1 (5 bases). The V and J ends lost 6 bases and 5 bases respectively, with 18 bases between them. CDR3 size: 14 residues. Germline V gene data show CDR1 as SGHKS and CDR2 as YYEKEE (reference sequence). The CDR3 nucleotides are TGTGCCAGCAACCTGGGAACGGCAGGGAACGAGCAGTACTTC. Protein product: CASNLGTAGNEQYF.

V usage is TRBV29-1 and J usage is TRBJ1-2; TRBD1 might be the D (6 bases). The V gene lost 3 bases and the J gene lost 6 bases, with 14 bases spanning the gap. The CDR3 is 13 amino acids. Germline V gene sequence: CDR1 SQVTM, CDR2 ANQGSEA. CDR3 DNA sequence: TGCAGCGTTGAGACAGGAGCGGCAGATGGCTACACCTTC. Its protein product is CSVETGAADGYTF.

The J gene is TRBJ2-1, the V gene TRBV4-3; TRBD2 might be the D (6 bases). The CDR3 totals 16 residues. The ends were cut back, 1 base at V and 0 bases at J, with 10 bases in the middle. Germline CDR1 reads LGHNA; CDR2 reads YSLEER. CDR3 sequence reads: CASSQASVPSYNEQFF. The CDR3 region has the DNA TGCGCCAGCAGCCAAGCTAGCGTCCCCTCCTACAATGAGCAGTTCTTC.

The chain couples TRBV7-6 to TRBJ2-7; tentatively, D is TRBD1 (5 bases). CDR3 length equals 14 residues. V was trimmed by 5 bases and J by 1 base, leaving 12 bases between them. From germline, CDR1 is SGHVS and CDR2 FNYEAQ. CDR3 protein: CASSPGLQSYEQYF. The CDR3 DNA reads TGTGCCAGCAGCCCAGGGTTACAGTCCTACGAGCAGTACTTC.

The V gene is TRBV2, the J gene TRBJ1-2; D uncertain. The V gene lost 0 bases and the J gene lost 4 bases, with 9 bases spanning the gap. Germline lookup yields CDR1 SNHLY and CDR2 FYNNEI. The CDR3 has 14 amino acids. CDR3 bases: TGTGCCAGCAGTGAAGCGAGAGGGAGCTATGGCTACACCTTC. Encoded protein: CASSEARGSYGYTF. The full variable domain, in which reference TRBV2 and TRBJ1-2 provide the parts outside the CDR3, is EPEVTQTPSHQVTQMGQEVILRCVPISNHLYFYWYRQILGQKVEFLVSFYNNEISEKSEIFDDQFSVERPDGSNFTLKIRSTKLEDSAMYFCASSEARGSYGYTFGSGTRLTVV.

The V gene is TRBV19, the J gene TRBJ2-7; D unresolved. CDR1 LNHDA and CDR2 SQIVND come from the germline V gene (reference sequence). The V end lost 4 bases, the J end lost 0 bases, and 10 bases lay between the germline ends. CDR3 length: 14 amino acids. The CDR3 is CASSNAQDSYEQYF. CDR3 bases: TGTGCCAGTAGTAACGCGCAGGACTCCTACGAGCAGTACTTC.

The genes are TRBV11-3 and TRBJ1-1; D is ambiguous. Germline CDR1 is SGHNT and CDR2 is YENEEA. The CDR3 is 13 residues long. V gave up 0 bases and J gave up 2 bases, with 4 bases separating them. For the CDR3, the DNA is TGTGCCAGCAGCTTAGATGGCAACACTGAAGCTTTCTTT. It encodes CASSLDGNTEAFF.